These 25 T cell receptor beta chains came from one sample sequenced in a study of T-cell reconstitution after alpha-beta-depleted transplantation in children. Library preparation (for TCRbeta) was performed with unique molecular identifiers. TCRdb analysed the PCR reads with MiXCR anew, one entry per CDR3 protein. Of approximately 520,000 distinct CDR3 sequences detected, approximately 10% appear once; the ten largest clones hold 12% to 15%. Sequences were derived from PBMCs, mostly from graft donor cells, sampled 180 days after TCRalphabeta/CD19-depleted stem cell transplant. The receptors here all came from a female patient aged 2-9 years who had a stem cell transplant for aplastic anemia, so the T cells may come from the graft donor.

This clonotype was counted at least ten times. V and J are TRBV12-3 or TRBV12-4 and TRBJ1-1, with D possibly being TRBD1 (6 bases). The CDR3 is 13 amino acids. The V end lost 6 bases, the J end lost 4 bases, and 12 bases lay between the germline ends. The CDR3: CASRQGWATEAFF. The CDR3 DNA reads TGTGCCAGCAGACAGGGATGGGCCACTGAAGCTTTCTTT.

This chain links TRBV7-2 with TRBJ1-5; D possibly corresponds to TRBD1 (5 bases). V lost 6 bases and J 1 base, leaving 19 bases between the germline ends. The CDR3 extends over 17 amino acids. Germline-derived CDR1 and CDR2 are SGHTA and FQGNSA. CDR3 DNA sequence: TGTGCCAGCAGTCCAAACTGGGCGACAGTAAGCAATCAGCCCCAGCATTTT. Its protein is CASSPNWATVSNQPQHF. The whole variable domain, remainder taken from reference TRBV7-2 and TRBJ1-5, is GAGVSQSPSNKVTEKGKDVELRCDPISGHTALYWYRQSLGQGLEFLIYFQGNSAPDKSGLPSDRFSAERTGGSVSTLTIQRTQQEDSAVYLCASSPNWATVSNQPQHFGDGTRLSIL.

This clonotype was observed a handful of times. The chain combines TRBV5-1 with TRBJ1-6, with D possibly matching TRBD1 (6 bases). Germline CDR1 is SGHRS and CDR2 is YFSETQ. The length of the CDR3 is 13 residues. Trimming removed 2 bases from V and 14 bases from J, with 14 bases in between. The CDR3 sequence is CASSFDRLDALHF. Written as DNA, the CDR3 is TGCGCCAGCAGCTTCGACAGGCTTGACGCCCTCCACTTT.

The genes are TRBV14 and TRBJ2-3; perhaps D is TRBD1 or TRBD2 (5 bases each). This CDR3 has 16 residues. Trimming left V 4 bases short and J 5 bases short, with 19 bases between. Germline CDR1 reads SGHDN; CDR2 reads FVKESK. The CDR3 reads CASSRLTGTPGDTQYF. CDR3 nucleotide sequence: TGTGCCAGCAGCCGTTTGACCGGGACCCCGGGAGATACGCAGTATTTT.

The rearrangement links TRBV20-1 to TRBJ1-1; 9 nucleotides align to TRBD1. The J segment lost 7 bases and the V segment lost 6 bases, leaving 15 bases of the junction unmatched. The CDR3 spans 15 residues. From germline, CDR1 is DFQATT and CDR2 SNEGSKA (reference sequence). The DNA of the CDR3 is TGCAGTGCCGCGCCGGGACAGGGTTGGGTTGATGAAGCTTTCTTT. Translation: CSAAPGQGWVDEAFF.

This clonotype has only a few counts. J is TRBJ2-3 and V is TRBV28, with no clear D. The CDR3 has 14 amino acids. From germline, CDR1 is MDHEN and CDR2 SYDVKM. V was pared by 10 bases and J by 1 base, with 15 bases between. The CDR3 loop is CAIRAELGTDTQYF. CDR3 in DNA: TGTGCCATCCGGGCGGAGTTGGGCACAGATACGCAGTATTTT. Full variable domain (rest looked up from reference TRBV28 and TRBJ2-3): DVKVTQSSRYLVKRTGEKVFLECVQDMDHENMFWYRQDPGLGLRLIYFSYDVKMKEKGDIPEGYSVSREKKERFSLILESASTNQTSMYLCAIRAELGTDTQYFGPGTRLTVL.

The chain couples TRBV4-3 to TRBJ2-7; TRBD2 agrees at 8 bases. Germline V gives CDR1 LGHNA, CDR2 YSLEER. The CDR3 loop spans 13 amino acids. V was clipped by 4 bases and J by 6 bases; unmatched bases: 5. The DNA for the CDR3 is TGCGCCAGCAGCCGTCAACGGGGGGGCGAGCAGTACGTC. This sequence encodes CASSRQRGGEQYV.

There are a few counts of this clonotype. The CDR3 reads CATNDSGGTQYF. The DNA for the CDR3 is TGTGCCACCAATGACTCAGGGGGTACGCAGTATTTT. The J gene is TRBJ2-3, the V gene TRBV24-1; 7 bases agree with TRBD1. The CDR3 covers 12 residues. Germline V CDR1 and CDR2: KGHDR, SFDVKD. V lost 8 bases to trimming and J lost 8 bases; unmatched junction nucleotides: 6.

J is TRBJ1-1 and V is TRBV19; D uncertain. V was pared by 5 bases and J by 1 base, with 11 bases between. The CDR3 is made up of 14 amino acids. CDR1 and CDR2 (germline): LNHDA, SQIVND (reference sequence). The CDR3 DNA is TGTGCCAGTAGTCTTCTCAACGAGAACACTGAAGCTTTCTTT. This encodes CASSLLNENTEAFF.

CDR3 in amino acids: CASSQGRNRQDWNTGELFF. The CDR3 DNA follows: TGCGCCAGCAGCCAAGGAAGGAATCGACAGGACTGGAACACCGGGGAGCTGTTTTTT. V is TRBV4-3 and J is TRBJ2-2; maybe TRBD1 (6 bases). The ends were cut back, 1 base at V and 1 base at J, with 19 bases in the middle. Germline CDR1 and CDR2: LGHNA and YSLEER. This CDR3 comprises 19 residues.

This clonotype was seen a handful of times. This chain connects TRBV6-2 or TRBV6-3 to TRBJ1-2; D unresolved. CDR1 and CDR2 from the germline V gene are MNHEY and SVGEGT. This CDR3 spans 15 amino acids. V gave up 2 bases and J gave up 0 bases, with 10 bases separating them. CDR3 region: CASSYAPGANYGYTF. The CDR3 nucleotides are TGTGCCAGCAGTTACGCACCCGGAGCTAACTATGGCTACACCTTC.

This clonotype was seen a few times. The V gene is TRBV4-3, the J gene TRBJ2-3, with D perhaps matching TRBD2 (6 bases). Germline CDR1 and CDR2: LGHNA and YSLEER. This CDR3 contains 15 residues. V dropped 1 base and J dropped 3 bases, with 11 bases sitting between them. CDR3 nucleotide sequence: TGCGCCAGCAGCCAAGGGGGGGTCAGTACAGATACGCAGTATTTT. It specifies CASSQGGVSTDTQYF.

This chain joins TRBV25-1 and TRBJ2-2, with D unclear. Germline V gives CDR1 MGHDK, CDR2 SYGVNS. This CDR3 has 14 amino acids. Trimming took off 5 bases at V and 2 bases at J, with 9 bases between the two ends. CDR3 DNA: TGTGCCAGCAGTAGCACGGCTAACACCGGGGAGCTGTTTTTT. Translated, it gives CASSSTANTGELFF.

This clonotype has just a few counts. The gene calls are TRBV29-1 and TRBJ1-1, with a tentative D call TRBD1 (5 bases). V gave up 4 bases and J gave up 3 bases, with 15 bases separating them. The CDR3 has 14 amino acids. Germline V gene lookup returns CDR1 SQVTM and CDR2 ANQGSEA. The CDR3 DNA sequence: TGCAGCGTTGGGGTTTTGACAGAGCACACTGAAGCTTTCTTT. Amino acids: CSVGVLTEHTEAFF.

This clonotype was seen only a few times. This rearrangement joins TRBV5-1 to TRBJ2-7; D uncertain. Germline CDR1 and CDR2: SGHRS and YFSETQ. Trimming took off 4 bases at V and 2 bases at J, with 19 bases between the two ends. The CDR3 spans 16 residues. CDR3 protein: CASSSLGRPNTYEQYF. In DNA form, the CDR3 reads TGCGCCAGCAGCAGTCTCGGACGACCCAACACCTACGAGCAGTACTTC.

The J gene is TRBJ2-1, the V gene TRBV18; 8 bases are a match to TRBD1. Trimming cost V 5 bases and J 8 bases; bases outside gene matches: 8. Germline assignment: CDR1 KGHSH and CDR2 LQKENI. The length of the CDR3 is 14 residues. CDR3 protein: CASSAAQGGYEQFF. As DNA, the CDR3 is TGTGCCAGCTCAGCTGCACAGGGGGGTTATGAGCAGTTCTTC. Filled out from reference TRBV18 and TRBJ2-1, the complete variable domain reads NAGVMQNPRHLVRRRGQEARLRCSPMKGHSHVYWYRQLPEEGLKFMVYLQKENIIDESGMPKERFSAEFPKEGPSILRIQQVVRGDSAAYFCASSAAQGGYEQFFGPGTRLTVL.

This clonotype was picked up a small number of times. The genes are TRBV15 and TRBJ2-1; 9 bases fit TRBD1. Germline V gives CDR1 LNHNV, CDR2 YYDKDF (reference sequence). This CDR3 has 15 residues. J gave up 6 bases and V 0 bases, and 3 bases lay outside the gene matches. The CDR3: CATSRDWTGVNEQFF. The CDR3 DNA sequence: TGTGCCACCAGCAGAGACTGGACAGGGGTCAATGAGCAGTTCTTC.

Concerning this clonotype: Given a much more abundant clone one base away, this may be a read error. The chain combines TRBV5-1 with TRBJ2-1; D may correspond to TRBD1 or TRBD2 (5 bases each). In germline, CDR1 is SGHRS, CDR2 YFSETQ. CDR3 length: 15 residues. CDR3 nucleotides: TGCGCCAGCAGCTTCCACCGGGACCACTACAATGGGCAGTTCTTC. It translates to CASSFHRDHYNGQFF.

V is TRBV10-3 and J is TRBJ2-5; 12 bases are a match to TRBD2. There are 16 residues in the CDR3. Germline CDR1 ENHRY, CDR2 SYGVKD. The V segment lost 5 bases and the J segment 4 bases; nucleotides outside the gene matches: 8. DNA for the CDR3: TGTGCCATCAGTCCAATTCCGGGACTAGCGGGAGAGACCCAGTACTTC. Amino acid sequence: CAISPIPGLAGETQYF.

The V call is TRBV7-9, the J call TRBJ2-5; TRBD2 is a possible D gene (6 bases). The ends were cut back, 5 bases at V and 5 bases at J, with 18 bases in the middle. There are 15 residues in the CDR3. Germline V gene data show CDR1 as SEHNR and CDR2 as FQNEAQ (reference sequence). CDR3 bases: TGTGCCAGCAGCGACACGGAGGGTCCGGGTGAGACCCAGTACTTC. Translated: CASSDTEGPGETQYF.

At least ten counts were recorded for this clonotype. J is TRBJ2-4 and V is TRBV12-3 or TRBV12-4; TRBD1 aligns across 9 bases. Trimming at V came to 6 bases and at J to 3 bases, leaving 12 bases not matched to a gene. The CDR3 loop spans 17 amino acids. CDR3 residues: CASSPGTGSDGKNIQYF. The DNA of the CDR3 is TGTGCCAGCAGCCCCGGGACAGGGTCTGATGGCAAAAACATTCAGTACTTC.

This clonotype has just a few counts. This chain joins TRBV10-3 and TRBJ1-4; no clear D. Trimming left V 1 base short and J 4 bases short, with 4 bases between. The CDR3 loop spans 13 amino acids. Germline V gene lookup returns CDR1 ENHRY and CDR2 SYGVKD. The CDR3 loop reads CAISEWGNEKLFF. The CDR3 coding sequence is TGTGCCATCAGTGAGTGGGGTAATGAAAAACTGTTTTTT.

The chain joins TRBV29-1 to TRBJ1-1; tentatively, D is TRBD1 (5 bases). Trimming took 6 bases from V and 1 from J, leaving 15 bases between them. Germline CDR1 and CDR2: SQVTM and ANQGSEA. This CDR3 has 14 residues. This chain's CDR3 is CSVAGGPGNTEAFF. The CDR3 coding sequence is TGCAGCGTCGCGGGGGGACCCGGGAACACTGAAGCTTTCTTT.

This clonotype was detected only a few times. CDR3 coding DNA: TGCGCCAGCAGCTTTGACAGCTCCTACGAGCAGTACGTC. As protein: CASSFDSSYEQYV. The chain uses TRBV5-1 and TRBJ2-7; tentatively, D is TRBD1 (5 bases). Germline CDR1 SGHRS, CDR2 YFSETQ. With 2 bases removed from V and 0 bases from J, the gap between germline ends came to 6 bases. The CDR3 sequence is 13 residues long.

On this clonotype: This may stem from a read error, because a much larger clone lies one nucleotide away. J is TRBJ1-3 and V is TRBV12-3 or TRBV12-4, with D perhaps TRBD1 (5 bases). This CDR3 is 15 amino acids long. V was cut by 7 bases and J by 0 bases, with 13 bases left in between. The CDR3 DNA is TGTGCCAGCACTTTGGGCAGGGTCTCTGGAAACACCATATATTTT. Translation gives CASTLGRVSGNTIYF.